This T cell receptor (beta chain) originates from a study of T-cell memory formation after mild COVID-19. Turning to the study itself: For the most part, TCR clusters were specific to one donor.

Study-level results: SARS-CoV-2 specificity of second-wave clones peaking day 37 was unconfirmed. Mainly in CM and EM were contracting CD4+ clones; CD8+ were in EMRA. Detection of some responders pre-infection suggested pre-existing cross-reactive memory T cells participated.

The sample holds a few counts of this clonotype. Its antigen remains unknown. TCRdb re-analysed the 5' RACE reads in MiXCR, keeping a single row per CDR3 protein. The repertoire holds 300,000 to 400,000 distinct CDR3 sequences, with 25% to 30% as singletons. This CDR3 is 17 amino acids long. J lost 0 bases, V lost 5 bases, and 8 bases had no gene match. Germline-derived CDR1 and CDR2 are SGHRS and YFSETQ. The clonotype originates from an adult woman who had mild COVID-19 (a few samples of this study predate the infection). Cell type and time point are not known. The sequencing sample was made of PBMCs or a T cell subset sorted from them (not recorded which). The chain uses TRBV5-1 and TRBJ2-2, with 9 bases aligning to TRBD2. The CDR3 nucleotides are TGCGCCAGCAGTTCTGCGGGAGGGAGCGCGAACACCGGGGAGCTGTTTTTT. As protein: CASSSAGGSANTGELFF.